Following are 30 T cell receptor beta chains from one sample sequenced in a study of technical replicates of blood from a few donors (dated by TCRdb to 2017 to 2019). The library came from the immunoSEQ multiplex PCR assay. The table was pulled from immuneACCESS by TCRdb, which kept in-frame rearrangements only. Such tables lose some clones; where checked, under half of the loss comes from unresolved V genes, and the rest has no known cause. Recorded for this sample are 13,000 to 15,000 clones; under 85% of them occurred a single time. The ten largest clones represent around 11% of the sample. Sequenced sample: PBMCs. The receptors were sampled from a human donor in good health.

This rearrangement joins TRBV6-5 to TRBJ2-7; the D is unclear. The CDR3 runs to 13 residues. V was clipped by 6 bases and J by 3 bases, with 12 bases between them. Germline V lookup: CDR1 MNHEY, CDR2 SVGAGI. CDR3 sequence: CASSRTADYEQYF. As DNA, the CDR3 is TGTGCCAGCAGCCGAACAGCTGACTACGAGCAGTACTTC.

The chain carries TRBV5-8 and TRBJ2-7; 11 nucleotides line up with TRBD2. V was pared by 1 base and J by 5 bases, with 8 bases of the junction left unmatched. The CDR3 is 16 amino acids. Per germline, CDR1 SGHTS and CDR2 YDEGEE. CDR3: CASSLTSSGRRDEQYF. CDR3 DNA: TGTGCCAGCAGCTTGACGTCTAGCGGGAGGAGAGACGAGCAGTACTTC. The full variable domain, completed using reference TRBV5-8 and TRBJ2-7, is EAGVTQSPTHLIKTRGQQATLRCSPISGHTSVYWYQQALGLGLQFLLWYDEGEERNRGNFPPRFSGRQFPNYSSELNVNALELEDSALYLCASSLTSSGRRDEQYFGPGTRLTVT.

This clone was counted a few times. This chain connects TRBV9 to TRBJ1-3; a weak D match, TRBD1 (6 bases). V was shortened by 0 bases and J by 8 bases, with 9 bases between the two germline ends. The CDR3 spans 13 residues. Germline V gene sequence: CDR1 SGDLS, CDR2 YYNGEE. Written as DNA, the CDR3 is TGTGCCAGCAGCGTAGTAGGGGGGGACACCATATATTTT. This sequence encodes CASSVVGGDTIYF.

This clone was counted a single time. The V and J genes are TRBV6-6 and TRBJ1-5; possible D gene TRBD1, 6 bases. The CDR3 is 13 amino acids. The ends were cut back, 5 bases at V and 3 bases at J, with 8 bases in the middle. Germline V gene data show CDR1 as MNHNY and CDR2 as SVGAGI (reference sequence). CDR3 bases: TGTGCCAGCAGTGGACAGTTCAATCAGCCCCAGCATTTT. Translated: CASSGQFNQPQHF.

The gene calls are TRBV7-8 and TRBJ1-2; TRBD1 matches at 8 bases. After removal of 1 base from V and 5 bases from J, the junction contained 3 bases not matched to a gene. The CDR3 runs 14 residues. Germline CDR1 reads SGHVS; CDR2 reads FQNEAQ. CDR3 loop: CASSLGDRNYGYTF. The CDR3 DNA reads as TGTGCCAGCAGCTTAGGGGACAGGAATTATGGCTACACCTTC.

J is TRBJ2-1 and V is TRBV7-6; 10 bases match TRBD2. V lost 5 bases, J lost 7 bases, and 2 bases stayed unmatched. This CDR3 has 13 residues. From germline, CDR1 is SGHVS and CDR2 FNYEAQ. The DNA for the CDR3 is TGTGCCAGCAGCAAGCGGGAGGGGAATGAGCAGTTCTTC. Translating gives CASSKREGNEQFF.

The rearrangement uses TRBV27 and TRBJ1-5, with D unclear. V was shortened by 6 bases and J by 7 bases, with 13 bases between the two germline ends. The CDR3 spans 13 residues. Germline V gene sequence: CDR1 MNHEY, CDR2 SMNVEV (reference sequence). This chain's CDR3 is CASRNTIAQPQHF. The CDR3 DNA follows: TGTGCCAGCAGGAACACGATTGCCCAGCCCCAGCATTTT.

The chain joins TRBV28 to TRBJ2-4; 7 bases align to TRBD2. Germline CDR1 MDHEN, CDR2 SYDVKM. With V trimmed by 8 bases and J by 6 bases, 10 bases remained unmatched. The CDR3 runs to 14 residues. The CDR3 loop reads CASRGGGISNIQYF. CDR3 coding DNA: TGTGCCAGCCGCGGGGGAGGTATCTCAAACATTCAGTACTTC.

This clone has a handful of counts. The chain employs TRBV7-9 and TRBJ1-2; D is perhaps TRBD1 (6 bases). Germline CDR1 reads SEHNR; CDR2 reads FQNEAQ (reference sequence). The CDR3 sequence is 12 residues long. Deletions cut 6 bases from V and 7 bases from J, with 12 bases between. This CDR3 reads CASSLQGSGYTF. CDR3 in DNA: TGTGCCAGCAGTCTACAGGGATCTGGCTACACCTTC.

The table lists this clone with a count of one. The rearrangement joins TRBV5-1 to TRBJ2-3, with TRBD2 as a possible D gene (6 bases). The CDR3 covers 16 residues. Germline V gene sequence: CDR1 SGHRS, CDR2 YFSETQ. Deletions cut 4 bases from V and 0 bases from J, with 15 bases between. The CDR3 here is CASSPGLIPSTDTQYF. The CDR3 DNA reads as TGCGCCAGCAGCCCGGGACTGATTCCAAGCACAGATACGCAGTATTTT.

This clone appeared a few times. The chain couples TRBV9 to TRBJ1-1; the match to TRBD1 covers 9 bases. Germline assignment: CDR1 SGDLS and CDR2 YYNGEE. This CDR3 is 16 amino acids long. J gave up 4 bases and V 1 base, and 8 bases lay outside the gene matches. The CDR3 spells CASSVTDRGFGTEAFF. The CDR3 coding sequence is TGTGCCAGCAGCGTAACGGACAGGGGTTTTGGCACTGAAGCTTTCTTT.

This sequence joins TRBV4-1 and TRBJ1-1; tentative D call: TRBD1 (5 bases). CDR3 length: 14 residues. V was clipped by 4 bases and J by 4 bases, with 13 bases between them. Germline-derived CDR1 and CDR2 are MGHRA and YSYEKL. CDR3 in DNA: TGCGCCAGCAGCCTGGGGGGAGGAGGCACTGAAGCTTTCTTT. Its protein is CASSLGGGGTEAFF.

This clone has only one observation. The gene calls are TRBV6-1 and TRBJ2-5; D is unclear. Per the germline V gene, CDR1 is MNHNS and CDR2 is SASEGT. Trimming took 11 bases from V and 9 from J, leaving 7 bases between them. There are 8 residues in the CDR3. The CDR3 coding sequence is TGTGCCCTTGAGGCCCAGTACTTC. Translated: CALEAQYF.

This clone was detected only a few times. This CDR3 reads CASSERGHGETQYF. In DNA, the CDR3 is TGTGCCAGCAGTGAAAGAGGACACGGAGAGACCCAGTACTTC. The V gene is TRBV25-1, the J gene TRBJ2-5; TRBD1 might be the D (5 bases). The V and J ends lost 2 bases and 4 bases respectively, with 11 bases between them. The CDR3 sequence is 14 residues long. Germline-derived CDR1 and CDR2 are MGHDK and SYGVNS.

This clone appeared a few times. V is TRBV2 and J is TRBJ2-6, with D maybe TRBD1 (6 bases). The CDR3 length is 15 residues. Trimming left V 6 bases short and J 1 base short, with 10 bases between. The germline gives CDR1 SNHLY, CDR2 FYNNEI. The CDR3 coding sequence is TGTGCCAGCAGAGCAACAGGGTCTGGGGCCAACGTCCTGACTTTC. This codes for CASRATGSGANVLTF. Combining the CDR3 with reference TRBV2 and TRBJ2-6 gives the whole variable domain EPEVTQTPSHQVTQMGQEVILRCVPISNHLYFYWYRQILGQKVEFLVSFYNNEISEKSEIFDDQFSVERPDGSNFTLKIRSTKLEDSAMYFCASRATGSGANVLTFGAGSRLTVL.

Only one count was recorded for this clone. V gene TRBV5-1 combines with J gene TRBJ2-3; the match to TRBD2 covers 7 bases. Germline assignment: CDR1 SGHRS and CDR2 YFSETQ. V dropped 10 bases and J dropped 3; count of bases not matched to a gene: 2. The CDR3 has 11 amino acids. The CDR3 DNA reads as TGCGCCTCAGCGGGGACAGATACGCAGTATTTT. The encoded protein is CASAGTDTQYF.

The CDR3 DNA is TGTGCCAGCAGCTTCGGGACTAGCACAGATACGCAGTATTTT. Its translation: CASSFGTSTDTQYF. The chain carries TRBV11-2 and TRBJ2-3, with D perhaps matching TRBD2 (6 bases). Between the trimmed V and J ends, which lost 3 bases and 0 bases, there was a span of 7 bases. CDR3 length equals 14 residues. Germline V gene sequence: CDR1 SGHAT, CDR2 FQNNGV.

The gene calls are TRBV5-1 and TRBJ2-7, with no clear D. V was shortened by 4 bases and J by 0 bases, with 14 bases between the two germline ends. This CDR3 is built from 15 residues. CDR1 SGHRS and CDR2 YFSETQ come from the germline V gene. Here the CDR3 reads CASSILPGVSYEQYF. CDR3 nucleotide sequence: TGCGCCAGCAGCATACTTCCAGGTGTCTCCTACGAGCAGTACTTC.

This clone was seen more than once but under ten times. The rearrangement uses TRBV2 and TRBJ2-7; perhaps TRBD2 as D (5 bases). The ends were cut back, 3 bases at V and 6 bases at J, with 15 bases in the middle. This CDR3 contains 14 residues. Germline V gene data show CDR1 as SNHLY and CDR2 as FYNNEI. The CDR3 coding sequence is TGTGCCAGCAGTGAGGTCCGGGGAGCCGCCGAGCAGTACTTC. Protein product: CASSEVRGAAEQYF.

The chain employs TRBV6-5 and TRBJ1-3, with D perhaps TRBD1 (6 bases). Between the trimmed V and J ends, which lost 0 bases and 4 bases, there was a span of 10 bases. Per germline, CDR1 MNHEY and CDR2 SVGAGI. CDR3 size: 15 residues. The CDR3 nucleotides read TGTGCCAGCAGTTACTCGCAGGGGTCAGGAAACACCATATATTTT. Translating gives CASSYSQGSGNTIYF.

J is TRBJ2-7 and V is TRBV11-2; 7 bases match TRBD2. Trimming took 5 bases from V and 4 from J; bases not matched to a gene: 8. The CDR3 runs 14 residues. Looked up from germline, CDR1 is SGHAT and CDR2 is FQNNGV. CDR3 bases: TGTGCCAGCAGCCTATGGGGGGAGGGGTACGAGCAGTACTTC. Its translation is CASSLWGEGYEQYF.

The J gene is TRBJ2-3, the V gene TRBV19; 7 nucleotides match TRBD2. This CDR3 comprises 15 residues. Unmatched junction bases numbered 5, after V lost 1 base and J lost 4 bases. CDR1 and CDR2 (germline): LNHDA, SQIVND (reference sequence). CDR3 amino acids: CASSIGSGKADTQYF. CDR3 sequence (DNA): TGTGCCAGTAGTATAGGAAGCGGGAAGGCAGATACGCAGTATTTT. The whole variable domain, filled in from reference TRBV19 and TRBJ2-3, reads DGGITQSPKYLFRKEGQNVTLSCEQNLNHDAMYWYRQDPGQGLRLIYYSQIVNDFQKGDIAEGYSVSREKKESFPLTVTSAQKNPTAFYLCASSIGSGKADTQYFGPGTRLTVL.

The J gene is TRBJ2-7, the V gene TRBV27, with D possibly being TRBD1 (5 bases). The V and J ends lost 6 bases and 7 bases respectively, with 16 bases between them. The CDR3 has 13 residues. Germline V lookup: CDR1 MNHEY, CDR2 SMNVEV (reference sequence). CDR3 protein: CASSPTAAGEQYF. The CDR3 DNA is TGTGCCAGCAGCCCAACAGCAGCAGGGGAGCAGTACTTC.

The chain recombines TRBV6-6 with TRBJ1-1, with TRBD1 matching over 7 bases. This CDR3 has 13 amino acids. The germline gives CDR1 MNHNY, CDR2 SVGAGI (reference sequence). The V and J ends lost 2 bases and 5 bases, in that order; junction bases with no gene match: 2. The CDR3 DNA sequence: TGTGCCAGCAGTTACGCAGGGGGGACTGAAGCTTTCTTT. As protein: CASSYAGGTEAFF.

The rearrangement links TRBV5-1 to TRBJ2-1; 7 bases match TRBD1. J was trimmed by 8 bases and V by 3 bases; bases with no gene match: 11. The CDR3 spans 15 residues. Germline loops: CDR1 SGHRS, CDR2 YFSETQ. The CDR3 DNA reads as TGCGCCAGCAGCTCGACAATAACAGGGGTCGATGAGCAGTTCTTC. Translation gives CASSSTITGVDEQFF.

A single count supports this clone. The chain links TRBV6-4 to TRBJ2-3; 10 positions match TRBD2. Losses at the gene ends were 4 bases for V and 4 bases for J; bases not matched to a gene: 8. There are 16 residues in the CDR3. Germline V gene data show CDR1 as MRHNA and CDR2 as SNTAGT. The CDR3 protein is CASSVTSGIGPDTQYF. The DNA of the CDR3 is TGTGCCAGCAGTGTTACTAGCGGGATAGGGCCAGATACGCAGTATTTT.

The genes are TRBV29-1 and TRBJ2-2, with 9 positions matching TRBD1. The length of the CDR3 is 15 residues. After removal of 6 bases from V and 3 bases from J, the junction contained 8 bases not matched to a gene. In germline, CDR1 is SQVTM, CDR2 ANQGSEA. CDR3 sequence: CSVQGTGRDTGELFF. The CDR3 nucleotides read TGCAGCGTCCAAGGGACAGGGCGCGACACCGGGGAGCTGTTTTTT.

The V gene is TRBV5-1, the J gene TRBJ2-2; maybe TRBD2 (5 bases). V was pared by 0 bases and J by 4 bases, with 10 bases between. This CDR3 contains 15 residues. Germline-derived CDR1 and CDR2 are SGHRS and YFSETQ. The CDR3, as DNA: TGCGCCAGCAGCTTGGGGCTAGCCAGCACCGGGGAGCTGTTTTTT. Amino acids: CASSLGLASTGELFF. The variable domain in full, with the rest retrieved from reference TRBV5-1 and TRBJ2-2, is KAGVTQTPRYLIKTRGQQVTLSCSPISGHRSVSWYQQTPGQGLQFLFEYFSETQRNKGNFPGRFSGRQFSNSRSEMNVSTLELGDSALYLCASSLGLASTGELFFGEGSRLTVL.

The chain recombines TRBV13 with TRBJ2-3; no firm D call. The germline CDR1 and CDR2 sequences are PRHDT and FYEKMQ (reference sequence). Trimming removed 0 bases at V and 4 bases at J, with 11 bases between. The length of the CDR3 is 15 residues. The CDR3 protein is CASSLGVPGADTQYF. The CDR3 DNA follows: TGTGCCAGCAGCTTAGGGGTTCCTGGAGCAGATACGCAGTATTTT.

The V and J genes are TRBV13 and TRBJ1-1; 7 bases agree with TRBD1. Germline V gene sequence: CDR1 PRHDT, CDR2 FYEKMQ (reference sequence). There are 15 residues in the CDR3. The J segment lost 1 base and the V segment lost 1 base, leaving 3 bases of the junction unmatched. CDR3 loop: CASSLDPGGNTEAFF. CDR3 DNA: TGTGCCAGCAGCTTAGACCCAGGGGGGAACACTGAAGCTTTCTTT.